A single sample gave rise to the 8 T cell receptor beta chains below, sequenced in a study of T-cell reconstitution after alpha-beta-depleted transplantation in children. This sample's TCRbeta library carried unique molecular identifier barcodes. TCRdb passed the PCR reads through MiXCR, listing each CDR3 protein once. The sample comprises 350,000 to 450,000 distinct CDR3 sequences, about an eighth of which are singletons, and roughly 4.5% rests with the top ten. Sequencing was performed on PBMCs, taken from the stem cell graft. The source is a human donor who donated a stem cell graft to a child with Fanconi anemia.

This clonotype has more than one count but fewer than ten. The CDR3 DNA follows: TGTGCCAGCAGCTTCGCCTCGGGGGGCTACACCTTC. Translated, it gives CASSFASGGYTF. V is TRBV7-9 and J is TRBJ1-2; no clear D gene. Germline V gene lookup returns CDR1 SEHNR and CDR2 FQNEAQ (reference sequence). V was pared by 3 bases and J by 8 bases, with 10 bases between. This CDR3 spans 12 amino acids. Drawing the rest from reference TRBV7-9 and TRBJ1-2, the complete variable domain is DTGVSQNPRHKITKRGQNVTFRCDPISEHNRLYWYRQTLGQGPEFLTYFQNEAQLEKSRLLSDRFSAERPKGSFSTLEIQRTEQGDSAMYLCASSFASGGYTFGSGTRLTVV.

This clonotype was detected ten times or more. The rearrangement uses TRBV5-1 and TRBJ2-1; 11 positions match TRBD2. This CDR3 is 15 amino acids long. V shed 4 bases, J shed 12 bases, and the junction held 12 bases outside the gene matches. Germline lookup yields CDR1 SGHRS and CDR2 YFSETQ. In nucleotides, the CDR3 is TGCGCCAGCAGCCCGACGCCAACTAGCGGGGGAACGCAGTTCTTC. It is translated as CASSPTPTSGGTQFF.

This clonotype was recorded at least ten times. V usage is TRBV5-4 and J usage is TRBJ2-3, with a possible D match to TRBD2 (5 bases). This CDR3 region has 15 residues. V lost 4 bases, J lost 4 bases, and 16 bases lay in between. Germline V CDR1 and CDR2: SGHNT, YYREEE (reference sequence). Here the CDR3 reads CASSRSSSVADTQYF. For the CDR3, the DNA is TGTGCCAGCAGCAGGTCTAGCAGCGTCGCAGATACGCAGTATTTT.

This clonotype has a handful of counts. The chain is built from TRBV6-1 and TRBJ1-6, with D hard to call. Trimming left V 6 bases short and J 7 bases short, with 10 bases between. CDR3 length equals 13 residues. Germline V gene lookup returns CDR1 MNHNS and CDR2 SASEGT. CDR3 DNA: TGTGCCAGCAGCGGACCAGGAAATTCACCCCTCCACTTT. Protein product: CASSGPGNSPLHF.

This chain uses TRBV6-2 or TRBV6-3 with TRBJ1-5; D is ambiguous. The CDR3 sequence is 14 residues long. Trimming shortened V by 10 bases and J by 4 bases, and 17 bases separated the two germline ends. The germline gives CDR1 MNHEY, CDR2 SVGEGT. The CDR3 nucleotides read TGTGCCACCTGGGAAGTGGCGGAAAATCAGCCCCAGCATTTT. This sequence encodes CATWEVAENQPQHF.

This clonotype was counted only a few times. The rearrangement joins TRBV15 to TRBJ2-5; D is unresolved. V dropped 0 bases and J dropped 2 bases, with 4 bases sitting between them. CDR1 is LNHNV, CDR2 YYDKDF, per germline (reference sequence). The CDR3 runs to 13 residues. CDR3 bases: TGTGCCACCAGCAGAGACATTCAAGAGACCCAGTACTTC. Its translation: CATSRDIQETQYF.

The chain employs TRBV24-1 and TRBJ2-7, with TRBD1 matching over 9 bases. This CDR3 is built from 14 residues. Trimming removed 4 bases from V and 4 bases from J; junction bases left unmatched: 4. Per germline, CDR1 KGHDR and CDR2 SFDVKD. CDR3 in DNA: TGTGCCACCAGTGAATCCGGGACAGGGTACGAGCAGTACTTC. Protein sequence: CATSESGTGYEQYF.

J is TRBJ2-1 and V is TRBV5-6; perhaps TRBD2 as D (6 bases). Trimming shortened V by 4 bases and J by 0 bases, and 17 bases separated the two germline ends. CDR1 and CDR2 (germline): SGHDT, YYEEEE. CDR3 length equals 17 residues. The chain's CDR3 is CASSVSRGLTSYNEQFF. CDR3 sequence (DNA): TGTGCCAGCAGCGTCTCGAGGGGACTGACCTCCTACAATGAGCAGTTCTTC.